This TCR beta chain was recovered during a study of cytomegalovirus exposure and HLA in healthy donors. This clone was recorded a few times. The antigen is unknown. Study-wide findings and caveats: In a later analysis, a missense DCLRE1C variant was linked to TCR beta V- and J-gene trimming. The classifier was said to identify cytomegalovirus status with high specificity and sensitivity.

Researchers ran the PCR with 60 Vbeta and 13 Jbeta primers. Libraries were prepared by immunoSEQ multiplex PCR; TCRdb keeps only in-frame clonotypes and omits some of them. The sample yields around 97,000 clones, roughly 9.4% seen once. Germline assignment: CDR1 SGHVS and CDR2 FQNEAQ. There are 14 residues in the CDR3. Trimming removed 7 bases at V and 2 bases at J, with 14 bases between. V usage is TRBV7-8 and J usage is TRBJ2-5; D remains ambiguous. This TCR derives from a man aged 50 to 60 in good health and CMV-seropositive. The source material was PBMCs. The CDR3 DNA sequence: TGTGCCAGCACCTTCGGGTTCCTGCAAGAGACCCAGTACTTC. It encodes CASTFGFLQETQYF.